The T cell receptor beta chain described here comes from a study of blood T cell repertoires in COVID-19. The wider study: Sources were T cells, B-cell-depleted T cells, or PBMCs; the material itself was cDNA or gDNA.

The trim removed 4 bases at V and 2 bases at J, leaving 7 bases unmatched. The CDR3 is 15 amino acids. Germline loops: CDR1 MDHEN, CDR2 SYDVKM. Study processing details: The authors estimated nucleated cell counts from reference gene primer amplification. TCRdb's copy holds only in-frame clones and misses some; the assay was immunoSEQ multiplex PCR. Clone size and V and J calls were adopted from that table, with D and trimming inferred from the DNA. This sample has around 250,000 clones, with over 75% found just once. The sequencing sample was made of PBMCs or T cells enriched from blood (not recorded which). This sequence joins TRBV28 and TRBJ2-7; the match to TRBD1 covers 8 bases. This clonotype was sampled from a woman aged 50 to 60 who had recovered from COVID-19. CDR3 region: CASSYGAGGPYEQYF. For the CDR3, the DNA is TGTGCCAGCAGTTATGGTGCAGGGGGCCCCTACGAGCAGTACTTC. The variable domain in full, completed from reference TRBV28 and TRBJ2-7, reads DVKVTQSSRYLVKRTGEKVFLECVQDMDHENMFWYRQDPGLGLRLIYFSYDVKMKEKGDIPEGYSVSREKKERFSLILESASTNQTSMYLCASSYGAGGPYEQYFGPGTRLTVT.